Listed below are T cell receptor beta chains from one sample, sequenced in a study of metastatic and nonmetastatic thyroid tumors. TCRdb called clones again from the PCR reads with MiXCR. The sample includes about 13,000 clones, less than 30% of them seen just once. The specimen was blood. The source is a female donor with papillary thyroid cancer or a benign thyroid nodule (not recorded which). Some clones in this sample may be carry-over from other donors' samples. Both conserved end residues are part of each CDR3. D genes are given only for firm matches. Only part of the rows carry a size: once, few, many, or a class if the clone is expanded.

>TRBV5-1|once|15|TRBD1|TRBJ2-7
TGCGCCAGCAGCTGTGGTGGGACAGGGGTATCCGAGCAGTACTTC
CASSCGGTGVSEQYF
>TRBV28|.|15|.|TRBJ2-7
TGTGCCAGCAGTTCCTACTTGGGCGGTTCCTACGAGCAGTACTTC
CASSSYLGGSYEQYF
>TRBV12-5|medium-sized|14|.|TRBJ1-1
TGTGCTAGTGGTTTGTGGGGGATTGAGGGCGAAGCTTTCTTT
CASGLWGIEGEAFF
>TRBV5-1|many|12|.|TRBJ2-5
TGCGCCAGCAGCTTGCACTTAGAGACCCAGTACTTC
CASSLHLETQYF
>TRBV6-1|medium-sized|17|.|TRBJ1-1
TGTGCCAGCAGTGAATTAATCGGGGACATCATGAACACTGAAGCTTTCTTT
CASSELIGDIMNTEAFF
>TRBV20-1|many|17|TRBD2|TRBJ2-5
TGCAGTGCTAGAGACCAACTAGCGGGGGGTTTACAAGAGACCCAGTACTTC
CSARDQLAGGLQETQYF
>TRBV20-1|.|15|.|TRBJ1-5
TGCAGTGCCGCCATTGGGGGCTGGAGCAATCAGCCCCAGCATTTT
CSAAIGGWSNQPQHF
>TRBV11-2|many|15|.|TRBJ1-1
TGTGCCAGCAGCTTAGATCCCGGGGGGAACACTGAAGCTTTCTTT
CASSLDPGGNTEAFF
>TRBV19|medium-sized|15|.|TRBJ1-5
TGTGCCAGTAGTATGGGGCAGGGGACGAGACAGCCCCAGCATTTT
CASSMGQGTRQPQHF
>TRBV5-6|many|15|.|TRBJ2-2
TGTGCCAGCAGCTTGGGGGTGGATTCCCCCGGGGAGCTGTTTTTT
CASSLGVDSPGELFF
>TRBV6-1|medium-sized|16|TRBD1|TRBJ1-1
TGTGCCAGCAGTAGGCCGGGGCAGGGGGCGGGAACTGAAGCTTTCTTT
CASSRPGQGAGTEAFF
>TRBV2|medium-sized|14|.|TRBJ2-2
TGTGCCAGCAGTGCGGGGTCCTACACCGGGGAGCTGTTTTTT
CASSAGSYTGELFF
>TRBV18|many|14|.|TRBJ1-1
TGTGCCAGCTCACCCAAGTTTGGGTCCACTGAAGCTTTCTTT
CASSPKFGSTEAFF
>TRBV20-1|many|12|.|TRBJ1-2
TGCAGTGCGCAGGAGGGGGGCTGGGGCTACACCTTC
CSAQEGGWGYTF
>TRBV20-1|.|12|.|TRBJ2-7
TGCAGTGCTAGCTTCACATGGGACGAGCAGTACTTC
CSASFTWDEQYF
>TRBV5-1|.|15|.|TRBJ2-1
TGCGCCAGCAGCGAACCGACAGAAAAGTACAATGAGCAGTTCTTC
CASSEPTEKYNEQFF
>TRBV15|medium-sized|17|.|TRBJ2-7
TGTGCCACCAGCAGAGATCCCGTTTGGTCCCGCTCCTACGAGCAGTACTTC
CATSRDPVWSRSYEQYF
>TRBV18|many|13|.|TRBJ1-1
TGTGCCAGCTCACCACAACCGGACACTGAAGCTTTCTTT
CASSPQPDTEAFF
>TRBV5-1|many|15|TRBD1|TRBJ1-4
TGCGCCAGCAGCCCTGGGGGGGACAGGGGTGAAAAACTGTTTTTT
CASSPGGDRGEKLFF
>TRBV11-2|many|18|.|TRBJ2-6
TGTGCCAGCAGCTCCCAGGCAGGGTTATTCTCTGGGGCCAACGTCCTGACTTTC
CASSSQAGLFSGANVLTF
>TRBV19|medium-sized|13|.|TRBJ2-5
TGTGCCAGTAGCCGTGCCGGAGTAGAGACCCAGTACTTC
CASSRAGVETQYF
>TRBV5-1|once|11|.|TRBJ2-7
TGCGCCAGCAGCTTGGGCGGGGAGCAGTACTTC
CASSLGGEQYF
>TRBV6-4|few|15|TRBD1|TRBJ2-1
TGTGCCAGCAGTTCTCACCGGGACAGGGTGAATGAGCAGTTCTTC
CASSSHRDRVNEQFF
>TRBV5-1|many|16|TRBD2|TRBJ2-7
TGCGCCAGCAGCCCGGAACTAGCGGGGGGAACCTACGAGCAGTACTTC
CASSPELAGGTYEQYF
>TRBV20-1|many|13|.|TRBJ1-5
TGCAGTGTAATGAGCGGTAAGGCTCAGCCCCAGCATTTT
CSVMSGKAQPQHF
>TRBV18|many|15|.|TRBJ2-1
TGTGCCAGCTCAGAACAGGGTATCCCCTACAATGAGCAGTTCTTC
CASSEQGIPYNEQFF
>TRBV20-1|once|13|.|TRBJ1-6
TGCAGTGCTAGGACTACGGTTAGTTCACCCCTCCACTTT
CSARTTVSSPLHF
>TRBV28|medium-sized|14|.|TRBJ1-2
TGTGCCAGCAGCACAGGGACCATTAACTATGGCTACACCTTC
CASSTGTINYGYTF
>TRBV19|.|13|.|TRBJ1-2
TGTGCCAGTAACGATAAAGGGATAGGCGGCTACACCTTC
CASNDKGIGGYTF
>TRBV29-1|many|14|.|TRBJ2-3
TGCAGCGTCGCGGGAAACACAGCATACAGTACGCAGTATTTT
CSVAGNTAYSTQYF
>TRBV11-2|.|14|.|TRBJ2-7
TGTGCCAGCAGCTTACGACTAGATCGCGACGAGCAGTACTTC
CASSLRLDRDEQYF
>TRBV2|many|17|TRBD2|TRBJ2-5
TGTGCCAGCAGTGAAGCTAGGACGGGGGGGGGCAGGGAGACCCAGTACTTC
CASSEARTGGGRETQYF
>TRBV19|many|16|.|TRBJ1-3
TGTGCCAGTATGAGGGTAGGGATAACCTCTGGAAACACCATATATTTT
CASMRVGITSGNTIYF
>TRBV11-2|once|17|.|TRBJ2-2
TGTGCCAGCAGCTTAGGTGGAACCCTCGGAAGTACCGGGGAGCTGTTTTTT
CASSLGGTLGSTGELFF
>TRBV12-3/TRBV12-4|medium-sized|16|TRBD2|TRBJ2-3
TGTGCCAGCAGTTACGACGAAGGCGGGAGTGTAGATACGCAGTATTTT
CASSYDEGGSVDTQYF
>TRBV11-2|many|15|.|TRBJ2-7
TGTGCCAGCAGCTTTTTTCAGGGGCCTTCCTACGAGCAGTACTTC
CASSFFQGPSYEQYF
>TRBV28|.|14|.|TRBJ1-2
TGTGCCAGCAGTTTTATGGGGGGCAGCTATGGCTACACCTTC
CASSFMGGSYGYTF
>TRBV6-2/TRBV6-3|medium-sized|15|TRBD2|TRBJ2-1
TGTGCCAGCAGTTACCAGGGACTAGCAGGCAATGAGCAGTTCTTC
CASSYQGLAGNEQFF
>TRBV28|many|14|.|TRBJ2-3
TGTGCCAGCATCGCGTCCGGGGGCGGAGATACGCAGTATTTT
CASIASGGGDTQYF
>TRBV7-2|many|17|TRBD1|TRBJ1-2
TGTGCCAGCAGCTCCCCCCCTCCGGGACAGGGTCAATATGGCTCCACCTTC
CASSSPPPGQGQYGSTF
>TRBV28|many|19|.|TRBJ2-4
TGTGCCAGCAGTTCTACGGGGATCCGTAAATTGCTAGCCAAAAACATTCAGTACTTC
CASSSTGIRKLLAKNIQYF